These T cell receptor beta chains were read from a single sample in a study of identical twins. TCRdb fed the 5' RACE reads into MiXCR, producing one record per CDR3 protein. Here the sample spans 1,800,000 or so distinct CDR3 sequences, under 35% being singletons. Source material: cord blood. Receptors were obtained from a newborn girl in good health. Each CDR3 is given with its conserved first and last residue. A D gene is named only where the DNA matches it firmly. Where a row states a size, it is once, few, many or the class of an expanded clone; other rows omit it.

-	-	TRBJ2-5	TRBV20-1	CSASKLVLNEQYF	TGCAGTGCTAGTAAACTAGTTCTCAATGAGCAGTACTTC
-	-	TRBJ2-3	TRBV2	CASRLQYRTDTQYF	TGTGCCAGCAGGCTTCAGTACCGCACAGATACGCAGTATTTT
-	-	TRBJ1-5	TRBV29-1	CSVAGAGNQPQHF	TGCAGCGTTGCGGGGGCCGGCAATCAGCCCCAGCATTTT
TRBD2	few	TRBJ2-1	TRBV9	CASSQTSGSSNEQFF	TGTGCCAGCAGCCAAACTAGCGGGAGCAGCAATGAGCAGTTCTTC
-	few	TRBJ2-7	TRBV15	CATSRDPGLGYEQYF	TGTGCCACCAGCAGAGATCCCGGTCTAGGCTACGAGCAGTACTTC
-	few	TRBJ1-6	TRBV27	CATQRGSGSPLHF	TGTGCCACCCAGCGAGGGAGCGGGTCACCCCTCCACTTT
-	-	TRBJ2-3	TRBV25-1	CGSSVGGGFTDTQYF	TGTGGCAGCAGTGTTGGCGGCGGATTCACAGATACGCAGTATTTT
-	few	TRBJ1-2	TRBV9	CASSSYREGEGYTF	TGTGCCAGCAGTTCCTACAGAGAGGGGGAAGGCTACACCTTC
-	-	TRBJ2-1	TRBV20-1	CSARGGGHPYNEQFF	TGCAGTGCTAGAGGTGGGGGCCACCCCTACAATGAGCAGTTCTTC
-	-	TRBJ2-3	TRBV20-1	CSAPGGFTDTQYF	TGCAGTGCCCCTGGGGGGTTCACAGATACGCAGTATTTT
-	many	TRBJ2-3	TRBV27	CASSFRRGTDTQYF	TGTGCCAGCAGTTTCAGACGGGGGACAGATACGCAGTATTTT
-	few	TRBJ2-5	TRBV7-8	CASSSRTIYRQATQYF	TGTGCCAGCAGCTCCAGGACTATTTATCGACAAGCGACCCAGTACTTC
TRBD1	few	TRBJ1-2	TRBV28	CASSLPGTGNYGYTF	TGTGCCAGCAGTTTACCCGGGACAGGGAACTATGGCTACACCTTC
-	-	TRBJ1-1	TRBV6-1	CASTGTTNTEAFF	TGTGCCAGTACCGGGACAACTAACACTGAAGCTTTCTTT
-	-	TRBJ2-3	TRBV11-2	CASSQRRGAEDTQYF	TGTGCCAGCAGTCAACGGAGGGGGGCCGAAGATACGCAGTATTTT
-	many	TRBJ2-1	TRBV10-3	CAISESSVYNEQFF	TGTGCCATCAGTGAGTCTAGCGTATACAATGAGCAGTTCTTC
-	few	TRBJ2-4	TRBV7-2	CASSFRQTKGNIQYF	TGTGCCAGCAGCTTCAGACAGACGAAGGGGAACATTCAGTACTTC
-	few	TRBJ2-3	TRBV28	CASSSRHFGGPDTQYF	TGTGCCAGCAGCTCCCGACACTTCGGAGGTCCAGATACGCAGTATTTT
-	-	TRBJ2-7	TRBV21-1	CASSKDDRVHEQYF	TGTGCCAGCAGCAAAGACGACAGGGTCCACGAGCAGTACTTC
-	-	TRBJ2-3	TRBV9	CASSVASDTSTDTQYF	TGTGCCAGCAGCGTAGCCTCGGACACGAGCACAGATACGCAGTATTTT
-	few	TRBJ2-2	TRBV4-1	CASSQGPGTHTGELFF	TGCGCCAGCAGCCAAGGTCCCGGGACCCACACCGGGGAGCTGTTTTTT
-	few	TRBJ2-3	TRBV19	CASSMGSRGADTQYF	TGTGCCAGTAGTATGGGCTCGCGGGGAGCAGACACGCAGTATTTT
TRBD1	few	TRBJ2-7	TRBV20-1	CSAAIGPSLNGQGYGYEQYF	TGCAGTGCTGCCATAGGACCTAGTCTCAACGGACAGGGGTACGGGTACGAGCAGTACTTC
TRBD2	many	TRBJ2-1	TRBV4-2	CASSQEGRLASYNEQFF	TGTGCCAGCAGCCAGGAAGGGAGACTAGCGAGCTACAATGAGCAGTTCTTC